These 25 T cell receptor beta chains were sequenced from one sample in a study of cytomegalovirus exposure and HLA in healthy donors (dated by TCRdb to about 2017). Libraries were made using the immunoSEQ multiplex PCR assay. The multiplex PCR relied on a mix of 60 forward primers for TCR Vbeta segments and 13 reverse primers for TCR Jbeta segments. Held by TCRdb, this immuneACCESS table contains in-frame sequences only and omits some clones. Under half of the omission traces to an unresolved V gene where checked; the cause of the rest is unknown. For this sample the table gives 18,000 or so clones, of which about 70% were detected only once. The ten largest clonotypes hold more than 3.5% of the sample. The sample taken for sequencing was PBMCs. Source of these receptors: a man between 18 and 35 years old in good health and CMV-seronegative.

The chain links TRBV29-1 to TRBJ2-7; 8 bases map to TRBD2. There are 14 residues in the CDR3. Unmatched junction bases numbered 8, after V lost 4 bases and J lost 3 bases. In germline, CDR1 is SQVTM, CDR2 ANQGSEA. This CDR3 reads CSVVRAGANYEQYF. The CDR3 bases are TGCAGCGTTGTTCGAGCGGGAGCGAACTACGAGCAGTACTTC.

V usage is TRBV6-5 and J usage is TRBJ2-3; the D is unclear. The CDR3 is 11 amino acids. Germline CDR1 MNHEY, CDR2 SVGAGI. V gave up 6 bases and J gave up 5 bases, with 6 bases separating them. CDR3 nucleotides: TGTGCCAGCAGACAGATAGATACGCAGTATTTT. Protein product: CASRQIDTQYF.

V and J are TRBV15 and TRBJ1-1; D is unclear. The CDR3 covers 12 residues. CDR1 is LNHNV, CDR2 YYDKDF, per germline (reference sequence). Trimming took off 1 base at V and 4 bases at J, with 4 bases between the two ends. Written as DNA, the CDR3 is TGTGCCACCAGCAGAGGAGTCACTGAAGCTTTCTTT. It encodes CATSRGVTEAFF.

V usage is TRBV6-1 and J usage is TRBJ1-1, with D possibly TRBD1 on 5 matching bases. Trimming stripped 6 bases from V and 1 base from J, with 9 bases between. The CDR3 extends over 13 amino acids. In germline, CDR1 is MNHNS, CDR2 SASEGT. The CDR3 is CASSLGENTEAFF. The CDR3 nucleotides read TGTGCCAGCAGCCTAGGGGAGAACACTGAAGCTTTCTTT.

This chain links TRBV6-5 with TRBJ1-2; D is unresolved. The CDR3 extends over 11 amino acids. Trimming removed 6 bases from V and 2 bases from J, with 4 bases in between. Germline CDR1 reads MNHEY; CDR2 reads SVGAGI. The CDR3 spells CASRRNYGYTF. The CDR3 region has the DNA TGTGCCAGCAGGCGGAACTATGGCTACACCTTC.

V gene TRBV7-2 combines with J gene TRBJ2-1; D possibly corresponds to TRBD2 (6 bases). The ends were cut back, 5 bases at V and 0 bases at J, with 17 bases in the middle. The CDR3 runs 17 residues. Germline values: CDR1 SGHTA, CDR2 FQGNSA. As DNA, the CDR3 is TGTGCCAGCAGCCTCACAAGGGGACTTAGCTCCTACAATGAGCAGTTCTTC. Residues: CASSLTRGLSSYNEQFF.

The gene calls are TRBV2 and TRBJ2-2, with 9 bases that match TRBD1. This CDR3 has 15 residues. V lost 5 bases to trimming and J lost 7 bases; unmatched junction nucleotides: 8. Germline CDR1 is SNHLY and CDR2 is FYNNEI. CDR3 nucleotide sequence: TGTGCCAGCAGTTCCCGGGACAGGGCAGTCGGGGAGCTGTTTTTT. Translated, it gives CASSSRDRAVGELFF.

The chain has TRBV5-4 and TRBJ1-1; D unresolved. Germline V lookup: CDR1 SGHNT, CDR2 YYREEE (reference sequence). V gave up 4 bases and J gave up 1 base, with 2 bases separating them. CDR3 length: 11 residues. The CDR3 DNA follows: TGTGCCAGCAGCCAGAACACTGAAGCTTTCTTT. Translation gives CASSQNTEAFF.

The chain uses TRBV9 and TRBJ2-1, with D perhaps TRBD2 (6 bases). Germline V CDR1 and CDR2: SGDLS, YYNGEE. The CDR3 consists of 15 residues. Trimming left V 0 bases short and J 8 bases short, with 15 bases between. As DNA, the CDR3 is TGTGCCAGCAGCGTAGACGTTCGAGGAGGGGATGAGCAGTTCTTC. Translating gives CASSVDVRGGDEQFF.

The rearrangement links TRBV2 to TRBJ2-3; TRBD1 matches 11 bases. CDR3 size: 16 residues. Germline CDR1 and CDR2: SNHLY and FYNNEI. V lost 6 bases and J lost 4; bases outside the gene matches: 9. The CDR3 sequence: CASSKDRGRSADTQYF. As DNA, the CDR3 is TGTGCCAGCAGCAAGGACAGGGGGCGATCTGCAGATACGCAGTATTTT.

The chain has TRBV30 and TRBJ1-6; perhaps TRBD1 as D (5 bases). The germline CDR1 and CDR2 sequences are GTSNPN and SVGIG (reference sequence). Between the trimmed V and J ends, which lost 2 bases and 0 bases, there was a span of 14 bases. The CDR3 is 17 residues long. CDR3 amino acids: CAWSFNGGSSYNSPLHF. In DNA, the CDR3 is TGTGCCTGGAGTTTCAACGGGGGGAGCTCCTATAATTCACCCCTCCACTTT.

This clone has a handful of counts. V and J are TRBV30 and TRBJ1-6; D is uncertain. Germline V CDR1 and CDR2: GTSNPN, SVGIG (reference sequence). V lost 2 bases and J 8 bases, leaving 13 bases between the germline ends. There are 14 residues in the CDR3. In DNA, the CDR3 is TGTGCCTGGAGTCACCCGGGCGGGGATTCACCCCTCCACTTT. Translation gives CAWSHPGGDSPLHF.

In nucleotides, the CDR3 is TGTGCCAGCAGGGCTCCCGGGACACAGTCCTACGAGCAGTACTTC. It yields the protein CASRAPGTQSYEQYF. The V and J genes are TRBV28 and TRBJ2-7; D is possibly TRBD1 (6 bases). Trimming removed 6 bases at V and 1 base at J, with 16 bases between. Germline CDR1 and CDR2: MDHEN and SYDVKM. This CDR3 spans 15 amino acids.

The rearrangement uses TRBV29-1 and TRBJ2-5; 9 positions match TRBD1. Germline V gene sequence: CDR1 SQVTM, CDR2 ANQGSEA. V shed 7 bases and J 7 bases; nucleotides not matched to a gene: 16. CDR3 length: 15 residues. The CDR3 protein is CSAPTGTGSGGTQYF. In nucleotides, the CDR3 is TGCAGCGCACCTACCGGGACAGGGTCCGGCGGGACCCAGTACTTC. Filled out from reference TRBV29-1 and TRBJ2-5, the complete variable domain reads SAVISQKPSRDICQRGTSLTIQCQVDSQVTMMFWYRQQPGQSLTLIATANQGSEATYESGFVIDKFPISRPNLTFSTLTVSNMSPEDSSIYLCSAPTGTGSGGTQYFGPGTRLLVL.

A word on this clone: At one of its ends the junction is not consistent with the germline gene, which may arise from a read error. The chain couples TRBV5-1 to TRBJ1-1, with D hard to call. The length of the CDR3 is 12 residues. CDR1 and CDR2 from the germline V gene are SGHRS and YFSETQ. CDR3 protein: CASSLGADLGIF. CDR3 coding DNA: TGCGCCAGCAGCTTGGGGGCCGATTTAGGCATTTTC.

In this sample, this clone turned up once. This chain joins TRBV5-1 and TRBJ1-2, with D possibly matching TRBD1 (5 bases). The CDR3 loop spans 14 amino acids. V lost 0 bases, J lost 5 bases, and 11 bases lay in between. CDR1 is SGHRS and CDR2 is YFSETQ in the germline V gene. CDR3 nucleotides: TGCGCCAGCAGCTTGGCAGGGCTATCGTATGGCTACACCTTC. As protein: CASSLAGLSYGYTF.

This chain joins TRBV7-9 and TRBJ1-1; tentatively, D is TRBD1 (6 bases). This CDR3 region has 14 residues. CDR1 and CDR2 (germline): SEHNR, FQNEAQ (reference sequence). Between the trimmed V and J ends, which lost 1 base and 5 bases, there was a span of 11 bases. In DNA, the CDR3 is TGTGCCAGCAGCTTAGGCAGGGGAGAAACTGAAGCTTTCTTT. Protein: CASSLGRGETEAFF.

This clone was detected only a few times. This rearrangement joins TRBV10-2 to TRBJ1-5; maybe TRBD1 (6 bases). V lost 0 bases, J lost 5 bases, and 11 bases lay in between. The germline V gene encodes CDR1 WSHSY and CDR2 SAAADI. This CDR3 is built from 15 residues. The CDR3 DNA reads TGCGCCAGCAGTGAGTCTGGGACAATTGATCAGCCCCAGCATTTT. Translation: CASSESGTIDQPQHF.

About this clone itself: An end of the junction does not agree with germline; a read error may underlie this. The genes are TRBV7-7 and TRBJ1-1; D not certain. Germline CDR1 and CDR2: SSHAT and FNYEAQ (reference sequence). This CDR3 is built from 13 residues. CDR3 sequence (DNA): TGTGCTAGCAGCTCGGGTCCTGGGACTGAAGCTTTCTTT. Its protein is CASSSGPGTEAFF. The variable domain in full, with the rest retrieved from reference TRBV7-7 and TRBJ1-1, is GAGVSQSPRYKVTKRGQDVTLRCDPISSHATLYWYQQALGQGPEFLTYFNYEAQPDKSGLPSDRFSAERPEGSISTLTIQRTEQRDSAMYRCASSSGPGTEAFFGQGTRLTVV.

The genes are TRBV9 and TRBJ1-5, with 7 bases matching TRBD1. Per the germline V gene, CDR1 is SGDLS and CDR2 is YYNGEE. There are 15 residues in the CDR3. V lost 4 bases to trimming and J lost 4 bases; unmatched junction nucleotides: 8. CDR3 protein: CASSKTGAENQPQHF. For the CDR3, the DNA is TGTGCCAGCAGCAAAACAGGGGCCGAAAATCAGCCCCAGCATTTT.

The chain links TRBV30 to TRBJ1-2, with D hard to call. The V and J ends lost 2 bases and 1 base respectively, with 8 bases between them. CDR3 size: 13 residues. Germline CDR1 and CDR2: GTSNPN and SVGIG (reference sequence). Here the CDR3 reads CAWSRDINYGYTF. CDR3 nucleotide sequence: TGTGCCTGGAGTCGAGACATTAACTATGGCTACACCTTC.

The chain recombines TRBV5-1 with TRBJ2-6; tentative D call: TRBD1 (6 bases). V lost 2 bases to trimming and J lost 3 bases, with 9 bases between them. CDR3 length: 15 residues. In germline, CDR1 is SGHRS, CDR2 YFSETQ. The CDR3 region is CASSLTGFGANVLTF. CDR3 DNA sequence: TGCGCCAGCAGCTTAACAGGGTTTGGGGCCAACGTCCTGACTTTC.

J is TRBJ1-1 and V is TRBV5-1, with D perhaps matching TRBD1 (6 bases). Germline assignment: CDR1 SGHRS and CDR2 YFSETQ. V lost 5 bases to trimming and J lost 5 bases, with 16 bases between them. The CDR3 has 14 amino acids. The CDR3 spells CASRRQESWTEAFF. The CDR3, as DNA: TGCGCCAGCAGACGACAGGAGTCCTGGACTGAAGCTTTCTTT.

V is TRBV6-5 and J is TRBJ1-2; possibly TRBD1 for D (5 bases). Germline V gives CDR1 MNHEY, CDR2 SVGAGI. This CDR3 has 14 amino acids. V lost 2 bases to trimming and J lost 4 bases, with 11 bases between them. CDR3 region: CASSYDGQGYGYTF. DNA for the CDR3: TGTGCCAGCAGTTACGACGGACAAGGCTATGGCTACACCTTC.

This clone was seen only a few times. The rearrangement uses TRBV6-1 and TRBJ1-4; weak D call: TRBD1 (5 bases). The CDR3 is 15 residues long. The V gene's germline CDR1 is MNHNS and CDR2 SASEGT. V dropped 3 bases and J dropped 8 bases, with 16 bases sitting between them. The CDR3 nucleotides are TGTGCCAGCAGTGAGCCTGTGGGGCTAGGAGAAAAACTGTTTTTT. This sequence encodes CASSEPVGLGEKLFF.